Below, one TCR beta chain is given with its context. Original processing methods: Using reference gene primer amplification, nucleated cell counts were estimated. Method: immunoSEQ multiplex PCR; TCRdb's copy keeps in-frame clones and lacks some. V, J and clone size were drawn from that table, and D and trimming were deduced from the DNA. Found here are approximately 58,000 clones, approximately 90% of them singletons; the top ten hold around 8.4%. V was clipped by 10 bases and J by 7 bases; unmatched bases: 2. CDR1 MDHEN and CDR2 SYDVKM come from the germline V gene. This CDR3 has 12 residues. This entry is derived from a study of blood T cell repertoires in COVID-19. Study background: Material from acute and convalescent COVID-19 was sourced from the United States, Italy and Spain. PBMCs, B-cell-depleted T cells, or T cells were the source of the cDNA or gDNA that made up the material.

The source is a woman older than 75 with active COVID-19. V is TRBV28 and J is TRBJ1-6; 9 nucleotides line up with TRBD1. What was sequenced was peripheral blood. CDR3 sequence (DNA): TGTGCCACCGACAGGGGGAATTCACCCCTCCACTTT. Its protein product is CATDRGNSPLHF.